This T cell receptor (beta chain) was captured in a study of T cell responses to AZD1222 COVID-19 vaccine (TCRdb year 2021). In terms of the full investigation: A total of just over 230 trial participants underwent TCR sequencing, of whom about 200 had received two doses of AZD1222 and 26 had received two doses of the MenACWY control vaccine. Enrollment into the trials was organized by age into subgroups of 18-55, 56-69 and 70-plus years, and those subgroups contained roughly 150, 30 and 60 TCR-sequenced participants, respectively.

Study-level results and caveats: Participants were mostly white British and included more females than males, and it was suggested by the authors that clonal diversity may have been underestimated. Because no day 14 peak-response samples were available, the repertoires could be characterized only after the peak T cell response. Vaccine-associated CD4 TCRs spanned the whole spike protein, with dominant responses in regions 160-218 and 743-854. After two AZD1222 doses, both the breadth and the depth of spike-specific TCRs were significantly higher than at day 0 and than in MenACWY recipients. Reportedly, almost half of the unique spike-specific TCRs recognized epitopes lying outside the regions that are mutated in the B.1.351 and B.1.1.7 variants. Only a handful of AZD1222 recipients were SARS-CoV-2 seropositive at baseline, limiting conclusions about previously exposed vaccinees. In the small 56-69-year group, the increase in depth fell short of significance, most likely because of low power.

The CDR3 regions of human TCRbeta chains were subjected to immunosequencing. Per the source publication's procedure: Repertoire TCRs were checked for matches against a reference library of SARS-CoV-2-specific TCRs that had been generated using the MIRA antigen-specificity platform. Breadth was defined as the fraction of unique TCRs that were SARS-CoV-2-associated, and depth was defined as the fraction of total T cells that were SARS-CoV-2-associated. Using the MIRA data, each spike-specific TCR was assigned both to the spike region to which the TCR was reactive and to a CD4 or CD8 class. Log10-transformed breadth and depth values were compared by one-way ANOVA with Sidak's multiple comparisons tests. The source is immuneACCESS, and TCRdb retained only in-frame sequences with V and J called. Part of the clones is not carried over; for the studies checked, unresolved V genes explain less than half of this, and the remainder is unexplained. V and J calls and clone size are those listed in that table; D and trimming were worked out from the DNA. The sample data list 52,000 or so clones, and 75% to 90% of these were observed just once. The top ten constitute roughly a fifth of the sample.

Regarding this clone: The clone's antigen remains unknown. Base qualities are not at hand, and no much larger clone is one base apart.

In light of the paper, this sample's time point label describes: baseline before first vaccination. The treatment or condition label, read with the paper, signifies: meningococcal conjugate vaccine given as trial control. Vaccinee samples came from UK trials COV001 and COV002, including a single-blind randomized controlled phase 2/3 trial of AZD1222 (ChAdOx1 nCoV-19) in healthy adults. Trial participant PBMC samples were collected at day 0 and day 28 after the second dose for TCRbeta chain sequencing. CDR1 is given as SGHVS and CDR2 as FQNEAQ, both from the germline V gene. The CDR3 measures 16 amino acids from cysteine to phenylalanine. The DNA shown is the 48-base CDR3, in frame from base 1. V ends up 2 bases short and J 8 bases short, with an unmatched junction base count of 10.

This sequence was found in an adult in good health. This chain joins TRBV7-8 to TRBJ2-2, with 8 junctional bases fitting TRBD2. The sequencing used peripheral blood, collected on day 0 of MenACWY control vaccination. The sequence in DNA is TGTGCCAGCAGCTTATTGGCGGGAGGAAGACGGGGGGAGCTGTTTTTT. It translates as CASSLLAGGRRGELFF.